Following are 21 T cell receptor beta chains from one sample sequenced in a study of cytomegalovirus exposure and HLA in healthy donors. Researchers ran the PCR with 60 Vbeta and 13 Jbeta primers. Clones were read by immunoSEQ multiplex PCR, and TCRdb kept only the in-frame ones, dropping some. This table holds tens of thousands of clones, 78% found once. The source material was PBMCs. The receptors here all came from a man in his forties in good health and CMV-seronegative.

V gene TRBV6-1 combines with J gene TRBJ2-5; the match to TRBD1 covers 10 bases. With the DNA end fitting TRBJ2-7 better, the J assignment may be wrong. This CDR3 is built from 12 residues. Germline values: CDR1 MNHNS, CDR2 SASEGT. The CDR3 DNA is TGTGCCGGCCGGGACAGGGGAAACGAGCAGTACTTC. Translated, it gives CAGRDRGNEQYF.

The rearrangement links TRBV7-8 to TRBJ2-7; 8 bases map to TRBD1. Germline V gene lookup returns CDR1 SGHVS and CDR2 FQNEAQ. Germline trimming cut 1 base from V and 2 bases from J; bases unmatched to any gene: 4. This CDR3 spans 15 amino acids. CDR3 sequence reads: CASSLETGGAYEQYF. CDR3 coding DNA: TGTGCCAGCAGCTTAGAAACAGGGGGTGCCTACGAGCAGTACTTC. Full variable domain (rest looked up from reference TRBV7-8 and TRBJ2-7): GAGVSQSPRYKVAKRGQDVALRCDPISGHVSLFWYQQALGQGPEFLTYFQNEAQLDKSGLPSDRFFAERPEGSVSTLKIQRTQQEDSAVYLCASSLETGGAYEQYFGPGTRLTVT.

This clone was recorded once. The chain links TRBV4-1 to TRBJ2-3; 10 positions match TRBD2. CDR1 is MGHRA and CDR2 is YSYEKL in the germline V gene. The CDR3 loop spans 15 amino acids. V dropped 5 bases and J dropped 1; count of bases not matched to a gene: 3. CDR3: CASSTSGRGTDTQYF. Written as DNA, the CDR3 is TGCGCCAGCAGCACAAGCGGGAGGGGCACAGATACGCAGTATTTT.

The gene calls are TRBV6-1 and TRBJ2-7; 7 bases fit TRBD2. V lost 3 bases, J lost 9 bases, and 11 bases stayed unmatched. This CDR3 spans 14 amino acids. The germline V gene encodes CDR1 MNHNS and CDR2 SASEGT. The CDR3 spells CASSDGGVPSMQYF. The CDR3, as DNA: TGTGCCAGCAGTGATGGGGGGGTTCCTTCAATGCAGTACTTC.

About this clone: Other DNA sequences from this sample encode an identical CDR3 as well. The J gene is TRBJ2-1, the V gene TRBV25-1, with D perhaps matching TRBD1 (5 bases). Germline V gives CDR1 MGHDK, CDR2 SYGVNS. V lost 6 bases, J lost 7 bases, and 13 bases lay in between. The CDR3 is made up of 13 amino acids. This CDR3 is CASSLDTRNEQFF. CDR3 DNA: TGTGCCAGCAGCTTGGACACCCGTAATGAGCAGTTCTTC.

The rearrangement links TRBV30 to TRBJ2-7; D uncertain. The V gene's germline CDR1 is GTSNPN and CDR2 SVGIG (reference sequence). The CDR3 is made up of 13 amino acids. With 5 bases removed from V and 0 bases from J, the gap between germline ends came to 11 bases. Written as DNA, the CDR3 is TGTGCCTGGGCTGTGAAGCTCTCCTACGAGCAGTACTTC. This gives the protein CAWAVKLSYEQYF.

This clone was detected only a few times. The J gene is TRBJ2-3, the V gene TRBV5-6; 9 nucleotides align to TRBD2. The CDR3 runs to 13 residues. V lost 4 bases and J lost 3; bases outside the gene matches: 0. Germline V CDR1 and CDR2: SGHDT, YYEEEE. This chain's CDR3 is CASSLAGTDTQYF. The DNA of the CDR3 is TGTGCCAGCAGCCTAGCGGGAACAGATACGCAGTATTTT.

The chain carries TRBV6-1 and TRBJ2-7; TRBD1 agrees at 9 bases. Trimming removed 7 bases from V and 3 bases from J; junction bases left unmatched: 4. This CDR3 is built from 13 residues. Germline-derived CDR1 and CDR2 are MNHNS and SASEGT. CDR3 nucleotide sequence: TGTGCCAGCACGACAGGGGGACGCTACGAGCAGTACTTC. Its protein product is CASTTGGRYEQYF.

J is TRBJ2-3 and V is TRBV10-2, with D uncertain. The V gene's germline CDR1 is WSHSY and CDR2 SAAADI. The CDR3 consists of 14 residues. Between the trimmed V and J ends, which lost 4 bases and 0 bases, there was a span of 8 bases. In DNA form, the CDR3 reads TGCGCCAGCAGTGTGCGGAGTAGCACAGATACGCAGTATTTT. Protein sequence: CASSVRSSTDTQYF.

This chain uses TRBV10-2 with TRBJ2-5, with 10 bases matching TRBD1. Germline lookup yields CDR1 WSHSY and CDR2 SAAADI. V trimming: 6 bases; J trimming: 1 base; junction bases outside the gene matches: 5. The CDR3 is 15 residues long. The CDR3: CASRPGTGAQETQYF. The CDR3 DNA is TGCGCCAGCAGACCCGGGACAGGGGCCCAAGAGACCCAGTACTTC.

V usage is TRBV11-2 and J usage is TRBJ2-3; D is unresolved. The CDR3 runs to 12 residues. The V and J ends lost 5 bases and 0 bases respectively, with 3 bases between them. Germline V CDR1 and CDR2: SGHAT, FQNNGV. The CDR3 DNA reads as TGTGCCAGCAGCCGGAGCACAGATACGCAGTATTTT. It translates to CASSRSTDTQYF.

The chain employs TRBV10-3 and TRBJ2-5, with D uncertain. V lost 2 bases and J lost 3, with 4 bases in between. CDR3 length equals 12 residues. Germline values: CDR1 ENHRY, CDR2 SYGVKD. CDR3 residues: CAISEPKETQYF. CDR3 coding DNA: TGTGCCATCAGTGAGCCAAAAGAGACCCAGTACTTC.

This sequence joins TRBV7-2 and TRBJ1-5, with D hard to call. Germline V lookup: CDR1 SGHTA, CDR2 FQGNSA. The V end lost 4 bases, the J end lost 9 bases, and 10 bases lay between the germline ends. The CDR3 extends over 12 amino acids. CDR3 DNA: TGTGCCAGCAGCTCCGCCGGTCGGCCCCAGCATTTT. Its translation: CASSSAGRPQHF. Variable domain in full (rest from reference TRBV7-2 and TRBJ1-5): GAGVSQSPSNKVTEKGKDVELRCDPISGHTALYWYRQSLGQGLEFLIYFQGNSAPDKSGLPSDRFSAERTGGSVSTLTIQRTQQEDSAVYLCASSSAGRPQHFGDGTRLSIL.

CDR3 protein: CASNPGGSGLNTGELFF. The CDR3 DNA is TGTGCCAGTAATCCGGGGGGGAGCGGTCTGAACACCGGGGAGCTGTTTTTT. This sequence joins TRBV19 and TRBJ2-2; 8 bases are a match to TRBD2. The germline gives CDR1 LNHDA, CDR2 SQIVND (reference sequence). The J segment lost 1 base and the V segment lost 7 bases, leaving 11 bases of the junction unmatched. The CDR3 has 17 residues.

CDR3 sequence (DNA): TGTGCCAGCAGTGATTCCCCCCGAGCCACCTACGAGCAGTACTTC. This sequence encodes CASSDSPRATYEQYF. This chain uses TRBV2 with TRBJ2-7; D is uncertain. The CDR3 runs 15 residues. V shed 3 bases and J shed 2 bases, with 14 bases lying between them. Germline lookup yields CDR1 SNHLY and CDR2 FYNNEI.

The CDR3 coding sequence is TGCAGCGTTGCCTCAGGGAAAGGTTACGAGCAGTACTTC. This codes for CSVASGKGYEQYF. V usage is TRBV29-1 and J usage is TRBJ2-7, with TRBD1 as a possible D gene (5 bases). Trimming pared 4 bases from V and 4 bases from J, leaving 14 bases between. Germline CDR1 is SQVTM and CDR2 is ANQGSEA. The CDR3 consists of 13 residues.

This clone came up a few times. V is TRBV2 and J is TRBJ2-7; TRBD1 agrees at 7 bases. CDR3 size: 12 residues. V lost 5 bases to trimming and J lost 7 bases; unmatched junction nucleotides: 5. Germline CDR1 and CDR2: SNHLY and FYNNEI. The CDR3 DNA is TGTGCCAGCAGTACAGGGGCCAGGGAGCAGTACTTC. This sequence encodes CASSTGAREQYF.

The chain has TRBV14 and TRBJ1-1, with TRBD1 as a possible D gene (5 bases). The germline V gene encodes CDR1 SGHDN and CDR2 FVKESK. CDR3 length: 13 residues. V lost 6 bases, J lost 2 bases, and 10 bases lay in between. CDR3 protein: CASSRDRNTEAFF. The CDR3, as DNA: TGTGCCAGCAGTCGAGACAGAAACACTGAAGCTTTCTTT.

The chain couples TRBV30 to TRBJ1-1; perhaps TRBD1 as D (5 bases). Between the trimmed V and J ends, which lost 5 bases and 7 bases, there was a span of 11 bases. Germline V gene sequence: CDR1 GTSNPN, CDR2 SVGIG (reference sequence). This CDR3 has 11 amino acids. Written as DNA, the CDR3 is TGTGCCTGGCTTACAGGTTTTGAAGCTTTCTTT. Amino acids: CAWLTGFEAFF.

The sample holds a few counts of this clone. V gene TRBV27 combines with J gene TRBJ2-1, with 14 positions matching TRBD2. V was clipped by 5 bases and J by 9 bases; unmatched bases: 6. The CDR3 is 15 residues long. CDR1 MNHEY and CDR2 SMNVEV come from the germline V gene (reference sequence). CDR3 in amino acids: CASSRGLAGVGEQFF. CDR3 bases: TGTGCCAGCAGTAGGGGACTAGCGGGAGTTGGTGAGCAGTTCTTC.

The gene calls are TRBV15 and TRBJ2-1; 10 nucleotides agree with TRBD2. The CDR3 runs 16 residues. With V trimmed by 0 bases and J by 4 bases, 3 bases remained unmatched. Germline CDR1 reads LNHNV; CDR2 reads YYDKDF (reference sequence). Here the CDR3 reads CATSRESGREYNEQFF. CDR3 coding DNA: TGTGCCACCAGCAGAGAAAGCGGGAGGGAATACAATGAGCAGTTCTTC.